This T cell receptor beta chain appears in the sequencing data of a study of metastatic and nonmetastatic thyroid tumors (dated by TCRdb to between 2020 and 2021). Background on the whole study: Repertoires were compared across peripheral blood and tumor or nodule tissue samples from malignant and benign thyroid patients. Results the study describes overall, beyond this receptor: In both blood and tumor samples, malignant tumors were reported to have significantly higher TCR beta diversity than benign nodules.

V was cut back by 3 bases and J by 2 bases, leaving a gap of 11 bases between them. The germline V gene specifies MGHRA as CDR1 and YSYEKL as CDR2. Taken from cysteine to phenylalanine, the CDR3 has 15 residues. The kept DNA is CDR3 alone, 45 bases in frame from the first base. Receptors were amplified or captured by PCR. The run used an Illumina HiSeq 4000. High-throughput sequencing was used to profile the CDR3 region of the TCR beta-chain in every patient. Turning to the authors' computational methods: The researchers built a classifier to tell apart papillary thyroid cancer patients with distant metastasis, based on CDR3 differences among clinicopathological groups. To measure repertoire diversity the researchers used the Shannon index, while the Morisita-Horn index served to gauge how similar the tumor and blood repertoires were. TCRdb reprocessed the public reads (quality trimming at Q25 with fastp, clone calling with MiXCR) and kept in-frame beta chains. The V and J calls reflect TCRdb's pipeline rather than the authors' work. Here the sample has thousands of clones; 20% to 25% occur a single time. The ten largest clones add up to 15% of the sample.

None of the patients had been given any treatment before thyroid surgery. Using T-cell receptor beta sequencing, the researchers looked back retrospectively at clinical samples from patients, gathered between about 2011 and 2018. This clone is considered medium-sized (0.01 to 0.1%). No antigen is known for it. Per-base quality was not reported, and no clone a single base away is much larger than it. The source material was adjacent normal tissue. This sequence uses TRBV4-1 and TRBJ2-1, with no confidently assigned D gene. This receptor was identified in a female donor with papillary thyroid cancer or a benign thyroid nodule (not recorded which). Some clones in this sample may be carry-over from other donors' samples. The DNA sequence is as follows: TGCGCCAGCAGCCAGGGTTCTCCCCCCTACAATGAGCAGTTCTTC. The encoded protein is CASSQGSPPYNEQFF.